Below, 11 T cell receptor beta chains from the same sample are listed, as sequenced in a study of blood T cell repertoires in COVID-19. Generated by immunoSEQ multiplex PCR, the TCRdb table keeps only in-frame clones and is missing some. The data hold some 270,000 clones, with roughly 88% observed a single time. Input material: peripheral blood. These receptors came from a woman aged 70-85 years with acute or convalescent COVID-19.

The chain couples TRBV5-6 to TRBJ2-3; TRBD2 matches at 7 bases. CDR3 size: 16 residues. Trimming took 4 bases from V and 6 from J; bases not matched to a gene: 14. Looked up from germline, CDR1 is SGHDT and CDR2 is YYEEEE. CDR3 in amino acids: CASSKASGARGDTQYF. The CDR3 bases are TGTGCCAGCAGCAAGGCTAGCGGTGCCAGAGGTGATACGCAGTATTTT.

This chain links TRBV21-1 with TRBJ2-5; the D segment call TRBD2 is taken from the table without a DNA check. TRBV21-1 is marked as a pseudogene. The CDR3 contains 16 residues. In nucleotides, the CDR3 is TGTGCCAGCAGCTTCCTACGGGGGGGGGCCCAAGAGACCCAGTACTTC. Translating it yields CASSFLRGGAQETQYF.

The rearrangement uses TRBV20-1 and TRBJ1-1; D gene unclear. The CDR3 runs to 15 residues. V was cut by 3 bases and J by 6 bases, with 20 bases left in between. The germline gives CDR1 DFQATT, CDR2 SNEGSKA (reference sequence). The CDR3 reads CSASPDLPRRAEAFF. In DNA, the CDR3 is TGCAGTGCTAGTCCGGACCTACCTCGGAGGGCTGAAGCTTTCTTT.

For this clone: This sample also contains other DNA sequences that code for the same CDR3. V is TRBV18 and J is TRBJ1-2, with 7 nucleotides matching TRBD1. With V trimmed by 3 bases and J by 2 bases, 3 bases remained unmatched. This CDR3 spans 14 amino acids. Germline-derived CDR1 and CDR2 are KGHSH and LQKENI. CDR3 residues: CASSPTGSNYGYTF. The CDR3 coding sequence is TGTGCCAGCTCACCGACAGGGAGCAACTATGGCTACACCTTC.

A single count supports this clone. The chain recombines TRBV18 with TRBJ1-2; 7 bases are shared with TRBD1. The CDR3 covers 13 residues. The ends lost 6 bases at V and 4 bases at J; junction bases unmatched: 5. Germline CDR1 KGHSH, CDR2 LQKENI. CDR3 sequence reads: CASSPGQLYGYTF. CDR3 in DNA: TGTGCCAGCTCGCCGGGACAGCTCTATGGCTACACCTTC.

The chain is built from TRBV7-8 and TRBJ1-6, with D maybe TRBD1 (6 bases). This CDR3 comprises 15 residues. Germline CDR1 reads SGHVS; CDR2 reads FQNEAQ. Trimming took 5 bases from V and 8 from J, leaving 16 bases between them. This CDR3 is CASSNPGPGDSPLHF. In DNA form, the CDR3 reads TGTGCCAGCAGCAACCCAGGCCCAGGGGATTCACCCCTCCACTTT.

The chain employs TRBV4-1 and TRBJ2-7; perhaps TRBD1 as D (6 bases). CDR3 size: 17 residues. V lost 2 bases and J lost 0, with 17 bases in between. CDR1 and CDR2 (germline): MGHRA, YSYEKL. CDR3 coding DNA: TGCGCCAGCAGCCAACTCCTCGCGCCGGGACACTCCTACGAGCAGTACTTC. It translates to CASSQLLAPGHSYEQYF.

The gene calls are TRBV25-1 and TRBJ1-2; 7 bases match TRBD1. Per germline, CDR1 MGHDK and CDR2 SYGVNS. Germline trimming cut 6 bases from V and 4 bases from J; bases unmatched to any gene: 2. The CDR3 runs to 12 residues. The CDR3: CASRAGGYGYTF. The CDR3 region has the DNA TGTGCCAGCAGGGCAGGGGGCTATGGCTACACCTTC.

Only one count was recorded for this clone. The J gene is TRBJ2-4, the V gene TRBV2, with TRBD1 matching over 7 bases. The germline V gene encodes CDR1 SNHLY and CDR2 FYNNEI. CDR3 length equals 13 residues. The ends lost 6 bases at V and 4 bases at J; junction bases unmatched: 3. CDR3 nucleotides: TGTGCCAGCAGCGAGGGACAGAAAAACATTCAGTACTTC. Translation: CASSEGQKNIQYF.

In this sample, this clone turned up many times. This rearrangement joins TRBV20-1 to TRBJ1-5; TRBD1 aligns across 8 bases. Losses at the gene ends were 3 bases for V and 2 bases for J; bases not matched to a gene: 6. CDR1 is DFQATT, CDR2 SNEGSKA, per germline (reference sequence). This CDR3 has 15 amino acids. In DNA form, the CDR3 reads TGCAGTGCTAGTAAGGGGACAGGCGGCAATCAGCCCCAGCATTTT. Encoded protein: CSASKGTGGNQPQHF.

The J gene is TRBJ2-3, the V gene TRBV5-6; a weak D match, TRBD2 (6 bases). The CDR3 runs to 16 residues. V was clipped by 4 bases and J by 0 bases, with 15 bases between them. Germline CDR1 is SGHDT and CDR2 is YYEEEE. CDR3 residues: CASSPGLAHSTDTQYF. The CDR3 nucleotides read TGTGCCAGCAGCCCGGGGCTAGCGCACAGCACAGATACGCAGTATTTT. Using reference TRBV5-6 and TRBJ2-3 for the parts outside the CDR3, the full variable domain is DAGVTQSPTHLIKTRGQQVTLRCSPKSGHDTVSWYQQALGQGPQFIFQYYEEEERQRGNFPDRFSGHQFPNYSSELNVNALLLGDSALYLCASSPGLAHSTDTQYFGPGTRLTVL.